These T cell receptor beta chains were read from a single sample in a study of T cells in Graves' hyperthyroidism and ophthalmopathy. TCRdb reanalysed the multiplex PCR reads using MiXCR and keeps one entry per CDR3 protein. The top ten hold less than 45% of the sample, which has approximately 380,000 distinct CDR3 sequences, roughly 20% seen once. Sample: blood. These receptors came from a man between 18 and 29 years old with Graves' ophthalmopathy. Both conserved end residues are part of each CDR3. The order of the fields is J gene, clone size, V gene, D gene, CDR3 protein, CDR3 DNA. The D gene is left open where the match is weak. Clone size appears in some rows only: once, few, many, or a class for an expanded clone.

TRBJ1-1	NA	TRBV6-1	NA	CASSAEGEAFF	TGTGCCAGCAGTGCCGAAGGTGAAGCTTTCTTT
TRBJ1-6	few	TRBV5-6	TRBD1	CASSSRDSNSYNSPLHF	TGTGCCAGCAGCTCCAGGGACAGTAATTCCTATAATTCACCCCTCCACTTT
TRBJ1-1	many	TRBV5-1	NA	CASNDRSLNTEAFF	TGCGCCAGCAACGACAGGTCCTTGAACACTGAAGCTTTCTTT
TRBJ2-7	many	TRBV7-8	TRBD2	CASSQTSGAYEQYF	TGTGCCAGCAGCCAGACTAGCGGGGCCTACGAGCAGTACTTC
TRBJ2-6	NA	TRBV19	TRBD1	CASSGRTGGTGANVLTF	TGTGCCAGTAGTGGGAGGACAGGGGGTACTGGGGCCAACGTCCTGACTTTC
TRBJ1-1	many	TRBV7-9	NA	CASSLLTDTEAFF	TGTGCCAGCAGCCTACTTACAGACACTGAAGCTTTCTTT
TRBJ2-5	NA	TRBV29-1	TRBD1	CSVEDPGTGARETQYF	TGCAGCGTTGAAGATCCGGGGACAGGGGCCCGGGAGACCCAGTACTTC
TRBJ2-7	many	TRBV7-9	NA	CASSPVPYEQYF	TGTGCCAGCAGCCCAGTACCCTACGAGCAGTACTTC
TRBJ1-1	NA	TRBV20-1	NA	CSAPPGQFEAFF	TGCAGTGCTCCTCCAGGACAGTTTGAAGCTTTCTTT
TRBJ2-1	NA	TRBV29-1	NA	CSVEGPSGYNEQFF	TGCAGCGTTGAAGGGCCAAGTGGATACAATGAGCAGTTCTTC
TRBJ2-1	few	TRBV27	NA	CASKSRGFYNEQFF	TGTGCCAGCAAGTCTAGGGGGTTCTACAATGAGCAGTTCTTC
TRBJ1-1	NA	TRBV9	TRBD1	CASSPRQGETEAFF	TGTGCCAGCAGCCCCCGACAGGGCGAGACTGAAGCTTTCTTT
TRBJ1-1	NA	TRBV30	NA	CAWSVEVTVDIDTEAFF	TGTGCCTGGAGTGTCGAGGTAACGGTCGATATCGACACTGAAGCTTTCTTT
TRBJ2-2	many	TRBV11-2	NA	CASSLKGGQGTGELFF	TGTGCCAGCAGCTTGAAGGGGGGTCAGGGCACCGGGGAGCTGTTTTTT
TRBJ2-7	many	TRBV16	NA	CASSLFRTEQYF	TGTGCCAGCAGCCTTTTTCGGACAGAGCAGTACTTC
TRBJ1-5	few	TRBV6-1	NA	CASSRGVSSNQPQHF	TGTGCCAGCAGCCGGGGCGTATCAAGCAATCAGCCCCAGCATTTT
TRBJ2-2	NA	TRBV6-2/TRBV6-3	NA	CASHLVNTGELFF	TGTGCCAGCCACCTTGTAAACACCGGGGAGCTGTTTTTT
TRBJ2-3	NA	TRBV9	NA	CASSVAGFTDTQYF	TGTGCCAGCAGCGTAGCGGGGTTCACAGATACGCAGTATTTT
TRBJ2-5	few	TRBV12-3/TRBV12-4	TRBD2	CASSLAGRPKTQYF	TGTGCCAGCAGCCTAGCGGGGAGGCCAAAGACCCAGTACTTC
TRBJ2-7	many	TRBV5-6	NA	CASSLFGYEQYF	TGTGCCAGCAGCTTGTTTGGCTACGAGCAGTACTTC
TRBJ2-7	few	TRBV6-1	NA	CASSERGSEQYF	TGTGCCAGCAGTGAAAGAGGGTCAGAGCAGTACTTC
TRBJ1-1	many	TRBV7-8	NA	CASSSERNTEAFF	TGTGCCAGCAGCTCCGAACGGAACACTGAAGCTTTCTTT